A selection of T cell receptor beta chains follows, all from one sample in a study of human T cells and chemical hapten exposure. A single record per CDR3 protein comes from TCRdb applying MiXCR to the RACE reads. Counted here are 70,000 to 90,000 distinct CDR3 sequences, 10% to 12% occurring once; the ten biggest clones make up 3% to 4%. The sample was whole blood, taken in connection with sensitization to the hapten diphenylcyclopropenone (DPC). Source of these receptors: a woman in her fifties or sixties with alopecia areata. Some clones in this sample may be carry-over from other donors' samples. The CDR3 runs from the conserved cysteine through the conserved F or W. A D gene is named only where the DNA matches it firmly. Rows give clone size only sometimes, using once, few, many, or a class for an expanded clone.

abundance,v_gene,d_gene,j_gene,CDR3nt,CDR3aa
few,TRBV20-1,NA,TRBJ2-5,TGCAGTGCTGGGTTAGCGACCCAGTACTTC,CSAGLATQYF
many,TRBV7-3,TRBD2,TRBJ2-3,TGTGCCAGCAGCTTAGGGGCGGGAGTCCCCCCAGATACGCAGTATTTT,CASSLGAGVPPDTQYF
many,TRBV7-6,TRBD2,TRBJ2-3,TGTGCCAGCAGTATAGGGCCTAGCGGGAGCACAGATACGCAGTATTTT,CASSIGPSGSTDTQYF
NA,TRBV6-5,TRBD1,TRBJ2-7,TGTGCCAGCAGTTACGGGACAGAGCTTCCCTACGAGCAGTACTTC,CASSYGTELPYEQYF
many,TRBV11-1,TRBD1,TRBJ2-2,TGTGCCAGCAGCCCCCAAAGGGTGGGGACAGATGCCGGGGAGCTGTTTTTT,CASSPQRVGTDAGELFF
few,TRBV5-5,NA,TRBJ2-7,TGTGCCAGCAGCTTGCTGGGGGTCGAGCAGTACTTC,CASSLLGVEQYF
many,TRBV28,NA,TRBJ2-2,TGTGCCAGCGAGACCTGGGGGGAGCTGTTTTTT,CASETWGELFF
few,TRBV29-1,NA,TRBJ2-5,TGCAGCGTGACCGCCCGGGGACGTGGTGAGACCCAGTACTTC,CSVTARGRGETQYF
NA,TRBV7-9,NA,TRBJ2-1,TGTGCCAGCACCGAAAGGGCCTACAATGAGCAGTTCTTC,CASTERAYNEQFF
NA,TRBV10-1,NA,TRBJ1-6,TGCGCCAGCAGGGGGAGTGAAGGGGATTCACCCCTCCACTTT,CASRGSEGDSPLHF
NA,TRBV3-1,NA,TRBJ1-2,TGTGCCAGCAGCCAAGATACGGCAGGTGGCTACACCTTC,CASSQDTAGGYTF
many,TRBV6-5,NA,TRBJ1-2,TGTGCCAGCAGCCTATTGACAGACTATGGCTACACCTTC,CASSLLTDYGYTF
few,TRBV7-2,NA,TRBJ2-1,TGTGCCAGCAGCTCGGCTTCGGGGCGTGAGCAGTTCTTC,CASSSASGREQFF
many,TRBV11-2,TRBD1,TRBJ2-4,TGTGCCAGCAGCCCGGGACAGGTGAACATTCAGTACTTC,CASSPGQVNIQYF
many,TRBV5-1,TRBD2,TRBJ2-3,TGCGCCAGCAGCTTGGGACTAGCGGGAGGCACAGATACGCAGTATTTT,CASSLGLAGGTDTQYF
NA,TRBV19,NA,TRBJ2-1,TGTGCCAGTAGTGAGTCGGGGGCCAGAAGGTACAATGAGCAGTTCTTC,CASSESGARRYNEQFF
few,TRBV7-2,NA,TRBJ2-5,TGTGCCAGCAGCAGAAGTGGGGCACAAGAGACCCAGTACTTC,CASSRSGAQETQYF